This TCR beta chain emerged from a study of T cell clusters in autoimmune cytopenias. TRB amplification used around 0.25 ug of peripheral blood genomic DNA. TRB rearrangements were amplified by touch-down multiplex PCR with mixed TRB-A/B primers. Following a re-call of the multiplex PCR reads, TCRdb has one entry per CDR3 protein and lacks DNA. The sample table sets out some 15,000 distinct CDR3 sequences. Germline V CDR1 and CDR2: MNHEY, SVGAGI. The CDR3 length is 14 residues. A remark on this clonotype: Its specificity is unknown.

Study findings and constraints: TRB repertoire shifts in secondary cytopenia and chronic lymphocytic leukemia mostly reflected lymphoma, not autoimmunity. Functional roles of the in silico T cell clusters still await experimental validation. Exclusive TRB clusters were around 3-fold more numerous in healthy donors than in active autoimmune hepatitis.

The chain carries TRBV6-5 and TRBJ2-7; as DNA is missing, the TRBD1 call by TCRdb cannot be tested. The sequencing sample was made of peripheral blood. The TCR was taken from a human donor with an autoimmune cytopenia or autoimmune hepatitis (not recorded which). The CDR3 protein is CASRGQKGPYEQYF.